The present T cell receptor (beta chain) was sequenced within a study of molecular identifiers for immune sequencing clone quantification. TCRdb ran MiXCR on the PCR reads and lists one entry per CDR3 protein. Of hundreds of thousands of distinct CDR3 sequences in the sample, about 20% were seen once. V lost 1 base and J 2 bases, leaving 12 bases between the germline ends. The germline V gene encodes CDR1 MNHEY and CDR2 SMNVEV (reference sequence). The CDR3 is 15 residues long. The clonotype originates from a human donor in good health. Some libraries in this study had Jurkat cell RNA spiked in. J is TRBJ2-7 and V is TRBV27; D gene unclear. The sequencing sample was made of naive CD8+ T cells from blood, with Jurkat cell RNA spiked in. As for subset: FACS-sorted CD8+CD4-CCR7+CD45RA+ naive T cells. CDR3 protein: CASSLFSGFAYEQYF. CDR3 bases: TGTGCCAGCAGTTTATTCTCTGGATTCGCCTACGAGCAGTACTTC.